This T cell receptor beta chain was profiled in a study of blood T cell repertoires in COVID-19. This clone was seen a few times. Sequenced by immunoSEQ multiplex PCR; TCRdb stores in-frame clones only, minus some. The sample shows tens of thousands of clones, about nine tenths of them seen only once. Trimming shortened V by 1 base and J by 1 base, and 9 bases separated the two germline ends. CDR3 length equals 15 residues. Germline loops: CDR1 SEHNR, CDR2 FQNEAQ (reference sequence). The V and J genes are TRBV7-9 and TRBJ2-3; D might be TRBD1 (6 bases). The receptor comes from a man aged 50 to 59 with active COVID-19. Sequencing was performed on peripheral blood. CDR3 DNA: TGTGCCAGCAGCTTAGGGGGGCCCCGCACAGATACGCAGTATTTT. Its translation: CASSLGGPRTDTQYF.